The clone carrying this T cell receptor (beta chain) has only a few counts. Its target is unknown. The V end lost 3 bases, the J end lost 0 bases, and 12 bases lay between the germline ends. CDR3 length: 15 amino acids. Germline loops: CDR1 MRHNA, CDR2 SNTAGT. The repertoire was sequenced with immunoSEQ multiplex PCR; TCRdb's copy has only in-frame clones and lacks some. The sample includes 800,000 to 1,200,000 clones, approximately 78% of them seen just once. The sample is drawn from a study of shared clonotypes between healthy human individuals. Points from the study as a whole: The diversity represented, both genetic and in exposure history, was limited by few donors. Non-shared clonotypes displayed generation probabilities falling below those of clonotypes present in all four donors.

Sequencing input: memory CD4+ T cells from PBMCs. The subset here: CD45RA-negative fraction. The TCR comes from a man aged 18-30 years in good health. Some clones in this sample may be carry-over from other donors' samples. The chain combines TRBV6-4 with TRBJ2-7; tentatively, D is TRBD2 (7 bases). For the CDR3, the DNA is TGTGCCAGCAGTGATGCGGCGGGGGCCTCCTACGAGCAGTACTTC. It is translated as CASSDAAGASYEQYF.